This is a list of T cell receptor beta chains from one sample in a study of CD8 T cells in ankylosing spondylitis. TCRdb re-analysed the 5' RACE reads in MiXCR, keeping a single row per CDR3 protein. This sample has about 800,000 distinct CDR3 sequences, with around 11% found just once. Sequenced material: blood, either unsorted or a sorted T cell fraction (not recorded which). Source of these receptors: a male donor with ankylosing spondylitis. CDR3s include the opening cysteine and the closing phenylalanine or tryptophan. Each record gives: clone size, D gene, V gene, J gene, CDR3 protein, CDR3 DNA. The D gene is left open where the match is weak. Size is stated for part of the rows, as once, few or many counts, or as a class when the clone is expanded.

>many|-|TRBV4-2|TRBJ2-3
CASSQVTIPTDTQYF
TGTGCCAGCAGCCAAGTAACTATACCCACAGATACGCAGTATTTT
>few|TRBD2|TRBV4-3|TRBJ2-3
CASSVAGDGDTQYF
TGCGCCAGCAGCGTGGCGGGAGATGGTGATACGCAGTATTTT
>few|-|TRBV29-1|TRBJ2-7
CSVVAFFSYEQYF
TGCAGCGTTGTAGCCTTTTTCTCCTACGAGCAGTACTTC
>-|TRBD2|TRBV4-1|TRBJ2-2
CASSHPTGLAGNTGELFF
TGCGCCAGCAGCCACCCTACGGGACTAGCGGGGAACACCGGGGAGCTGTTTTTT
>-|-|TRBV20-1|TRBJ2-7
CSARRPAAPSHEQYF
TGCAGTGCCAGGCGGCCGGCCGCCCCAAGCCACGAGCAGTACTTC
>few|-|TRBV19|TRBJ2-4
CASTGGGNIQYF
TGTGCCAGTACCGGAGGGGGAAACATTCAGTACTTC
>-|-|TRBV20-1|TRBJ1-1
CSANTLAEAFF
TGCAGTGCTAATACACTGGCTGAAGCTTTCTTT
>many|TRBD1|TRBV29-1|TRBJ2-3
CSITGTGADTQYF
TGCAGCATTACCGGGACAGGGGCAGATACGCAGTATTTT
>many|-|TRBV20-1|TRBJ2-3
CSAGRTDTQYF
TGCAGTGCTGGGCGCACAGATACGCAGTATTTT
>-|-|TRBV24-1|TRBJ1-3
CATSDPRGTGNTIYF
TGTGCCACCAGTGATCCCCGGGGAACTGGAAACACCATATATTTT
>-|-|TRBV5-1|TRBJ2-3
CASSLALAGDTQYF
TGCGCCAGCAGCTTGGCGCTAGCAGGTGATACGCAGTATTTT
>many|-|TRBV29-1|TRBJ1-1
CSARTTWDTEAFF
TGCAGCGCTCGGACTACGTGGGACACTGAAGCTTTCTTT
>-|TRBD2|TRBV20-1|TRBJ2-1
CSARDSLAAVPNEQFF
TGCAGTGCTAGAGATTCACTAGCGGCAGTCCCCAATGAGCAGTTCTTC
>-|TRBD1|TRBV6-1|TRBJ1-6
CASTSTGGFNSPLHF
TGTGCCAGCACCTCGACAGGGGGGTTTAATTCACCCCTCCACTTT
>-|-|TRBV7-2|TRBJ2-7
CASSLGSTTYSYEQYF
TGTGCCAGCAGCTTGGGCAGCACAACTTACTCCTACGAGCAGTACTTC
>few|TRBD1|TRBV12-3/TRBV12-4|TRBJ2-7
CASSSDRDYEQYF
TGTGCCAGCAGTTCGGACAGGGACTACGAGCAGTACTTC
>few|-|TRBV20-1|TRBJ2-5
CSARAMGDEETQYF
TGCAGTGCTAGAGCAATGGGGGACGAGGAGACCCAGTACTTC
>-|TRBD2|TRBV7-3|TRBJ2-1
CASSPIAGLYPNEQFF
TGTGCCAGCAGCCCCATAGCGGGCCTCTACCCCAATGAGCAGTTCTTC
>-|-|TRBV7-2|TRBJ1-5
CASSLASAGGQPQHF
TGTGCCAGCAGCTTAGCATCGGCAGGAGGACAGCCCCAGCATTTT
>-|-|TRBV29-1|TRBJ2-1
CSVVGNSYNEQFF
TGCAGCGTTGTCGGGAATTCCTACAATGAGCAGTTCTTC
>-|-|TRBV7-9|TRBJ2-7
CASRGKGSYEQYF
TGTGCCAGCAGAGGGAAGGGCTCCTACGAGCAGTACTTC
>-|-|TRBV12-3/TRBV12-4|TRBJ2-7
CASSLPQTHEQYF
TGTGCCAGCAGTTTACCACAGACCCACGAGCAGTACTTC
>few|TRBD1|TRBV20-1|TRBJ1-6
CSVGQGVYSPLHF
TGCAGTGTAGGACAGGGGGTATATTCACCCCTCCACTTT
>few|TRBD1|TRBV6-2/TRBV6-3|TRBJ1-2
CASISGGGVYGYTF
TGTGCCAGCATTTCAGGAGGGGGCGTCTATGGCTACACCTTC
>few|-|TRBV20-1|TRBJ1-6
CSASTEYNSPLHF
TGCAGTGCTAGCACTGAGTATAATTCACCCCTCCACTTT
>-|-|TRBV15|TRBJ1-1
CATSRPRGNTEAFF
TGTGCCACCAGCAGGCCGAGGGGGAACACTGAAGCTTTCTTT
>few|-|TRBV7-9|TRBJ2-2
CASSLGGTRNTGELFF
TGTGCCAGCAGCTTAGGGGGGACGAGAAACACCGGGGAGCTGTTTTTT
>-|TRBD1|TRBV28|TRBJ2-7
CASAPGQSYEQYF
TGTGCCAGCGCACCGGGACAGAGTTACGAGCAGTACTTC
>-|TRBD2|TRBV20-1|TRBJ2-7
CSAPFSGLEAREQYF
TGCAGTGCCCCATTCTCGGGACTAGAGGCGAGAGAGCAGTACTTC
>-|-|TRBV4-1|TRBJ2-3
CASSQESGQGTDTQYF
TGCGCCAGCAGCCAAGAATCGGGGCAAGGCACAGATACGCAGTATTTT
>-|TRBD2|TRBV2|TRBJ2-5
CASSEGLAGNGETQYF
TGTGCCAGCAGTGAAGGACTAGCGGGAAACGGTGAGACCCAGTACTTC
>-|-|TRBV12-3/TRBV12-4|TRBJ2-5
CASSSRGYGLETQYF
TGTGCCAGCAGTTCACGAGGTTATGGGTTGGAGACCCAGTACTTC
>-|TRBD1|TRBV20-1|TRBJ1-1
CSARVGDRSNTEAFF
TGCAGTGCTAGAGTTGGGGACAGATCGAACACTGAAGCTTTCTTT
>-|TRBD2|TRBV10-3|TRBJ2-1
CAISGTSGGKSYNEQFF
TGTGCCATCAGTGGGACTAGCGGGGGTAAATCCTACAATGAGCAGTTCTTC
>many|-|TRBV7-2|TRBJ2-4
CASSLISDSYIQYF
TGTGCCAGCAGCTTAATTTCCGACAGTTACATTCAGTACTTC
>many|TRBD1|TRBV20-1|TRBJ1-5
CSASSGTGTPQPQHF
TGCAGTGCTAGCTCAGGGACAGGGACGCCTCAGCCCCAGCATTTT
>-|-|TRBV12-3/TRBV12-4|TRBJ1-2
CASSPGSMEKLANYGYTF
TGTGCCAGCTCACCGGGGTCGATGGAGAAGTTAGCTAACTATGGCTACACCTTC
>-|-|TRBV20-1|TRBJ1-1
CSASLWGAFF
TGCAGTGCTTCTCTGTGGGGAGCTTTCTTT
>few|TRBD1|TRBV19|TRBJ1-2
CASRTSDRAPGGYTF
TGTGCCAGTAGAACCTCGGACAGGGCCCCAGGTGGCTACACCTTC
>-|TRBD2|TRBV5-1|TRBJ2-7
CASSAWRSIAGTTYEQYF
TGCGCCAGCAGCGCGTGGCGATCTATAGCGGGCACCACCTACGAGCAGTACTTC
>-|TRBD1|TRBV20-1|TRBJ1-5
CSAKDRDRGDQPQHF
TGCAGTGCTAAGGACCGGGACAGGGGAGATCAGCCCCAGCATTTT
>few|-|TRBV7-8|TRBJ2-7
CASVSTEGSYEQYF
TGTGCCAGCGTATCCACAGAGGGGTCCTACGAGCAGTACTTC
>few|-|TRBV20-1|TRBJ1-2
CSGGNRGRPNYGYTF
TGCAGTGGGGGTAATCGAGGCAGACCTAACTATGGCTACACCTTC
>few|TRBD2|TRBV20-1|TRBJ2-7
CSARAGGRREQYF
TGCAGTGCTCGCGCGGGAGGAAGACGCGAGCAGTACTTC
>few|TRBD1|TRBV24-1|TRBJ2-1
CATSDPGQGFNEQFF
TGTGCCACCAGTGATCCGGGACAGGGGTTTAATGAGCAGTTCTTC
>-|TRBD2|TRBV7-2|TRBJ2-3
CASSLVGGEYSDTQYF
TGTGCCAGCAGCTTAGTTGGGGGGGAGTATTCAGATACGCAGTATTTT
>few|TRBD1|TRBV20-1|TRBJ1-1
CSARVPGQLTEAFF
TGCAGTGCTAGAGTCCCGGGACAGCTTACTGAAGCTTTCTTT
>-|-|TRBV5-1|TRBJ1-4
CASSLVTGWNEKLFF
TGCGCCAGCAGCTTGGTTACGGGATGGAATGAAAAACTGTTTTTT
>few|-|TRBV7-2|TRBJ2-2
CASSQLRGGAGELFF
TGTGCCAGCAGCCAACTGAGGGGGGGTGCGGGGGAGCTGTTTTTT
>few|TRBD2|TRBV4-3|TRBJ2-5
CASSPGLAGVGETQYF
TGCGCCAGCAGCCCGGGACTAGCGGGAGTCGGAGAGACCCAGTACTTC